Shown below are 17 T cell receptor beta chains from a single sample sequenced in a study of CD8 T cells in ankylosing spondylitis. General observations from the study: Typical of ankylosing spondylitis blood, it appeared, was a TCR beta motif of fewer than ten highly homologous variants.

Antigens for these TCRs are unknown. TCRdb re-analysed the 5' RACE reads in MiXCR, keeping a single row per CDR3 protein. The sample includes around 450,000 distinct CDR3 sequences, roughly 25% of them seen just once. Sequenced: blood, either unsorted or a sorted T cell fraction (not recorded which). Receptors were obtained from a male donor with ankylosing spondylitis.

The rearrangement links TRBV20-1 to TRBJ1-4; D perhaps matches TRBD1 (6 bases). This CDR3 is built from 15 residues. V lost 0 bases to trimming and J lost 4 bases, with 12 bases between them. The germline CDR1 and CDR2 sequences are DFQATT and SNEGSKA (reference sequence). The CDR3 bases are TGCAGTGCTAGAGATCCAACAGGGTTTAATGAAAAACTGTTTTTT. This codes for CSARDPTGFNEKLFF.

The chain joins TRBV18 to TRBJ1-5, with unresolved D. CDR3 length: 14 residues. CDR1 is KGHSH and CDR2 is LQKENI in the germline V gene. Trimming took off 3 bases at V and 7 bases at J, with 13 bases between the two ends. Here the CDR3 reads CASSPSRVGQPQHF. In DNA, the CDR3 is TGTGCCAGCTCACCGTCAAGGGTGGGGCAGCCCCAGCATTTT. The complete variable domain, with remaining parts taken from reference TRBV18 and TRBJ1-5, reads NAGVMQNPRHLVRRRGQEARLRCSPMKGHSHVYWYRQLPEEGLKFMVYLQKENIIDESGMPKERFSAEFPKEGPSILRIQQVVRGDSAAYFCASSPSRVGQPQHFGDGTRLSIL.

This clonotype was observed a few times. This chain connects TRBV5-1 to TRBJ2-3, with TRBD1 matching 8 bases. J gave up 5 bases and V 0 bases, and 8 bases lay outside the gene matches. This CDR3 contains 16 residues. Germline V gene data show CDR1 as SGHRS and CDR2 as YFSETQ. CDR3 residues: CASSLAGTGGIDTQYF. CDR3 nucleotide sequence: TGCGCCAGCAGCTTGGCCGGGACAGGAGGAATAGATACGCAGTATTTT. Variable domain in full (rest from reference TRBV5-1 and TRBJ2-3): KAGVTQTPRYLIKTRGQQVTLSCSPISGHRSVSWYQQTPGQGLQFLFEYFSETQRNKGNFPGRFSGRQFSNSRSEMNVSTLELGDSALYLCASSLAGTGGIDTQYFGPGTRLTVL.

This clonotype showed up just a few times. This chain joins TRBV3-1 and TRBJ1-1, with D uncertain. Germline-derived CDR1 and CDR2 are LGHDT and YNNKEL (reference sequence). The CDR3 runs to 14 residues. V lost 4 bases and J lost 0, with 9 bases in between. CDR3 sequence (DNA): TGTGCCAGCAGCCCCTTGGACGTGAACACTGAAGCTTTCTTT. Its protein is CASSPLDVNTEAFF.

The chain combines TRBV29-1 with TRBJ2-7, with 7 nucleotides matching TRBD1. Trimming at V came to 2 bases and at J to 5 bases, leaving 3 bases not matched to a gene. The CDR3 totals 12 residues. Per the germline V gene, CDR1 is SQVTM and CDR2 is ANQGSEA. The CDR3 DNA follows: TGCAGCGTTGAAAGACAGGGCCACGAGCAGTACGTC. It is translated as CSVERQGHEQYV.

At least ten counts were recorded for this clonotype. V gene TRBV11-2 combines with J gene TRBJ1-5; 8 bases map to TRBD1. Germline assignment: CDR1 SGHAT and CDR2 FQNNGV. The trim removed 5 bases at V and 2 bases at J, leaving 2 bases unmatched. CDR3 length: 14 residues. Here the CDR3 reads CASSQDRGNQPQHF. CDR3 sequence (DNA): TGTGCCAGCAGCCAGGACAGGGGCAATCAGCCCCAGCATTTT.

The CDR3 coding sequence is TGCGCTTTGGACAGGGGGCGTATCACTGAAGCTTTCTTT. Translated: CALDRGRITEAFF. This chain connects TRBV20-1 to TRBJ1-1; the match to TRBD1 covers 11 bases. The CDR3 has 13 amino acids. Germline V gives CDR1 DFQATT, CDR2 SNEGSKA (reference sequence).

The V and J genes are TRBV20-1 and TRBJ2-1; TRBD2 aligns across 15 bases. Looked up from germline, CDR1 is DFQATT and CDR2 is SNEGSKA (reference sequence). The V and J ends lost 6 bases and 7 bases, in that order; junction bases with no gene match: 13. This CDR3 spans 17 amino acids. The CDR3 protein is CSADGLAGGPSVNEQFF. CDR3 DNA: TGCAGTGCGGATGGACTAGCGGGAGGGCCCTCGGTGAATGAGCAGTTCTTC.

J is TRBJ2-3 and V is TRBV20-1, with D perhaps matching TRBD2 (6 bases). This CDR3 is 12 amino acids long. Germline V gene sequence: CDR1 DFQATT, CDR2 SNEGSKA (reference sequence). V was trimmed by 4 bases and J by 7 bases, leaving 12 bases between them. This CDR3 is CSATAGMNTQYF. For the CDR3, the DNA is TGCAGTGCTACAGCGGGCATGAATACGCAGTATTTT.

This clonotype has ten or more counts. The chain is built from TRBV5-1 and TRBJ2-1, with D possibly TRBD1 on 6 matching bases. In germline, CDR1 is SGHRS, CDR2 YFSETQ. With 5 bases removed from V and 5 bases from J, the gap between germline ends came to 11 bases. This CDR3 has 13 residues. Here the CDR3 reads CASRLGDNNEQFF. As DNA, the CDR3 is TGCGCCAGCAGGTTAGGGGACAACAATGAGCAGTTCTTC.

V and J are TRBV5-1 and TRBJ2-3; 7 nucleotides line up with TRBD2. CDR3 length: 14 residues. The J segment lost 6 bases and the V segment lost 7 bases, leaving 11 bases of the junction unmatched. Germline-derived CDR1 and CDR2 are SGHRS and YFSETQ. CDR3 loop: CASGNSGMEDTQYF. CDR3 in DNA: TGCGCCAGCGGGAACAGCGGGATGGAGGATACGCAGTATTTT.

A few counts support this clonotype. The chain couples TRBV7-8 to TRBJ1-4, with TRBD1 matching 7 bases. V gave up 8 bases and J gave up 5 bases; unmatched junction bases: 8. Germline values: CDR1 SGHVS, CDR2 FQNEAQ. This CDR3 region has 14 residues. The CDR3 spells CASGLTGQNEKLFF. The DNA for the CDR3 is TGTGCCAGCGGACTGACAGGGCAAAATGAAAAACTGTTTTTT.

This chain joins TRBV11-2 and TRBJ1-1; the D is unclear. Trimming removed 5 bases at V and 3 bases at J, with 16 bases between. This CDR3 comprises 15 residues. The germline V gene encodes CDR1 SGHAT and CDR2 FQNNGV. Here the CDR3 reads CASSISGPWDTEAFF. The CDR3 DNA follows: TGTGCCAGCAGCATATCCGGCCCCTGGGACACTGAAGCTTTCTTT.

The J gene is TRBJ1-3, the V gene TRBV29-1, with a weak D call TRBD1 (5 bases). Germline assignment: CDR1 SQVTM and CDR2 ANQGSEA. This CDR3 contains 19 residues. The V end lost 2 bases, the J end lost 0 bases, and 23 bases lay between the germline ends. The CDR3 loop is CSVEMRGASFTGSGNTIYF. The CDR3 nucleotides read TGCAGCGTTGAAATGCGAGGGGCCAGCTTTACGGGCTCTGGAAACACCATATATTTT.

The chain couples TRBV6-1 to TRBJ2-7, with TRBD1 identical over 7 bases. The CDR3 loop spans 14 amino acids. The germline V gene has CDR1 MNHNS and CDR2 SASEGT. V lost 6 bases and J lost 4; bases outside the gene matches: 9. CDR3 region: CASSRQDRAYEQYF. The CDR3, as DNA: TGTGCCAGCAGCCGACAAGACAGGGCTTACGAGCAGTACTTC.

This chain joins TRBV3-1 and TRBJ2-1; no clear D. The V end was cut by 7 bases, the J end by 0 bases, with 16 bases between. Germline values: CDR1 LGHDT, CDR2 YNNKEL (reference sequence). CDR3 length equals 16 residues. The CDR3 is CASTAVGGSSYNEQFF. In DNA, the CDR3 is TGTGCCAGCACGGCCGTGGGCGGAAGCTCCTACAATGAGCAGTTCTTC.

The gene calls are TRBV20-1 and TRBJ2-2; D uncertain. V was trimmed by 3 bases and J by 1 base, leaving 6 bases between them. CDR1 and CDR2 from the germline V gene are DFQATT and SNEGSKA (reference sequence). The CDR3 loop spans 13 amino acids. The CDR3 reads CSASGKNTGELFF. The CDR3 nucleotides read TGCAGTGCTAGCGGAAAGAACACCGGGGAGCTGTTTTTT.